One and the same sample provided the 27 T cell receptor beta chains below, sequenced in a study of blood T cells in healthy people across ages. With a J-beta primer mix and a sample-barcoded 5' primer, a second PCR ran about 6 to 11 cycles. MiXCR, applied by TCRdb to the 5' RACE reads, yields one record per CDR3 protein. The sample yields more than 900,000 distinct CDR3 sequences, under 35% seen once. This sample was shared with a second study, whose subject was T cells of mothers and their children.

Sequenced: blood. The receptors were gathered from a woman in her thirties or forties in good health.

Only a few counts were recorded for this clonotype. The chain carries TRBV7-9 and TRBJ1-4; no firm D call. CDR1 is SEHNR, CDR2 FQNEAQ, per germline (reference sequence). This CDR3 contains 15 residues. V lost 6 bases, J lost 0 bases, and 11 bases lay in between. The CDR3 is CASSLTETTNEKLFF. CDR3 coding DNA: TGTGCCAGCAGTCTCACAGAGACAACTAATGAAAAACTGTTTTTT.

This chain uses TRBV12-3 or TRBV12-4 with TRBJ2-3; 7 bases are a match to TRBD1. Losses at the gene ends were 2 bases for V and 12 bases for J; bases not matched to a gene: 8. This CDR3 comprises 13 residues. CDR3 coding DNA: TGTGCCAGCAGTTTAAAATTGACAGGGATCCAGTATTTT. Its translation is CASSLKLTGIQYF.

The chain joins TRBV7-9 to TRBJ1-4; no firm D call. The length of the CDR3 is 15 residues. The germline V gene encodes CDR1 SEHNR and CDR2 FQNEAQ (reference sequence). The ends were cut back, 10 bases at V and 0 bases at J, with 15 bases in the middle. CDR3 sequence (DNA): TGTGCCACCCTAAGGCATGGAGCAACTAATGAAAAACTGTTTTTT. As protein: CATLRHGATNEKLFF.

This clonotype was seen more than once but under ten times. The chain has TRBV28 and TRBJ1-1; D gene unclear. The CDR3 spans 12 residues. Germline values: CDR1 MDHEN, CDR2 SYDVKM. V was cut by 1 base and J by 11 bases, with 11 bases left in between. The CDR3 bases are TGTGCCAGCAGTTTATCGGGTCTTGGGGCTTTCTTT. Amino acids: CASSLSGLGAFF.

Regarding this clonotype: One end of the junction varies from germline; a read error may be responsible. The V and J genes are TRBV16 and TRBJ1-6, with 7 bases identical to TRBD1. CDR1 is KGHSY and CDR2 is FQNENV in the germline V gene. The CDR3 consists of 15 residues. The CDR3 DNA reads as TGTGCCAGTAGCCAATCCAGACAGGGTGGTTCACCCCTCCACTTT. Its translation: CASSQSRQGGSPLHF.

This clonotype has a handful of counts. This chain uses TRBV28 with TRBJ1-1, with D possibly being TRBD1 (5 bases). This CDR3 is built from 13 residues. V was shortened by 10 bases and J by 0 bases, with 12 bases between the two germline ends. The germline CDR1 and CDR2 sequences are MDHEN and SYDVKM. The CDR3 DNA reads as TGTGCCACAGGGAGAGGGATGAACACTGAAGCTTTCTTT. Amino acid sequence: CATGRGMNTEAFF.

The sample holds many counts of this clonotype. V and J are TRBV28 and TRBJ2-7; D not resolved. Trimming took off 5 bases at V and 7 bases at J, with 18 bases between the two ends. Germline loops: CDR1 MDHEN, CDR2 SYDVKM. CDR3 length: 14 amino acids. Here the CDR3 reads CASSLRGPPTEQYF. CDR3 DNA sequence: TGTGCCAGCAGTCTCCGAGGACCACCGACGGAGCAGTACTTC.

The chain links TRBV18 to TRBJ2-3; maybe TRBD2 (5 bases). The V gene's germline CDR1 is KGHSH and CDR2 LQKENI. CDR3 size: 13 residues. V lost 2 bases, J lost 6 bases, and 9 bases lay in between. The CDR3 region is CASSPNAGDTQYF. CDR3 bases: TGTGCCAGCTCACCAAACGCGGGCGATACGCAGTATTTT.

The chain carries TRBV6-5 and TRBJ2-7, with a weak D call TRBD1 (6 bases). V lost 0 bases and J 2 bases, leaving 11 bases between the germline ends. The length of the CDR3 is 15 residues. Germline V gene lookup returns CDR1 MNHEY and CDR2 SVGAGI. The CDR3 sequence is CASSYSRAGAYEQYF. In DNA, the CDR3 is TGTGCCAGCAGTTACTCAAGGGCAGGGGCCTACGAGCAGTACTTC.

The CDR3 sequence: CASSQGFGQPQYF. The CDR3 nucleotides are TGTGCCAGCAGTCAGGGTTTTGGGCAGCCCCAGTACTTC. The V and J genes are TRBV12-3 or TRBV12-4 and TRBJ2-5, with D possibly being TRBD1 (5 bases). The CDR3 loop spans 13 amino acids. The V and J ends lost 5 bases and 9 bases respectively, with 16 bases between them.

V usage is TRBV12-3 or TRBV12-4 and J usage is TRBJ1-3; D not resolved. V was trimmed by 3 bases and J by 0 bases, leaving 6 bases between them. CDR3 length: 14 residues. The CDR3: CASSFHNSGNTIYF. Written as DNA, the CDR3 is TGTGCCAGCAGTTTCCACAACTCTGGAAACACCATATATTTT.

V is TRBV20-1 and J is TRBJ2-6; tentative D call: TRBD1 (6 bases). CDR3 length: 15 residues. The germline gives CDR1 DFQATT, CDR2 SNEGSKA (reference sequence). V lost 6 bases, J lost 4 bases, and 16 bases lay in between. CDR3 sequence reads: CSAPNRAAGANVLTF. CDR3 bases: TGCAGTGCCCCGAACAGGGCAGCCGGGGCCAACGTCCTGACTTTC.

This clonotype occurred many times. Written as DNA, the CDR3 is TGTGCCAGCAGCGTTGGGACTAGCGGGGGCCAAGAGACCCAGTACTTC. Translating it yields CASSVGTSGGQETQYF. The rearrangement joins TRBV9 to TRBJ2-5; 14 positions agree with TRBD2. The J segment lost 1 base and the V segment lost 2 bases, leaving 1 base of the junction unmatched. Germline V CDR1 and CDR2: SGDLS, YYNGEE. The CDR3 is made up of 16 amino acids.

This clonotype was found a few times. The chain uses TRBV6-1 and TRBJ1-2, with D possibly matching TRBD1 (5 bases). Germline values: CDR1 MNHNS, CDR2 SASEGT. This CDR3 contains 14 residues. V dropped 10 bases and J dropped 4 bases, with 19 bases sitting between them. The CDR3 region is CANRTFGIIYGYTF. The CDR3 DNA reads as TGTGCCAACAGGACCTTCGGGATTATCTATGGCTACACCTTC.

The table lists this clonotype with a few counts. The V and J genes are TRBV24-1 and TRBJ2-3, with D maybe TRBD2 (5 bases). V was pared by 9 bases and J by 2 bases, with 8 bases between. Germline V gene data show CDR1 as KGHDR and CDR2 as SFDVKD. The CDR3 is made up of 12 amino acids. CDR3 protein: CATRGNTDTQYF. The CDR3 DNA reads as TGTGCCACCCGAGGGAACACAGATACGCAGTATTTT.

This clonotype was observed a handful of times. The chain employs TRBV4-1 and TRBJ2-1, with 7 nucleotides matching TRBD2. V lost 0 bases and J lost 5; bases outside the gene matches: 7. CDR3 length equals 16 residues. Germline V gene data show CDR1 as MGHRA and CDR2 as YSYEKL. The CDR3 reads CASSQDPSGNHNEQFF. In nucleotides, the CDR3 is TGCGCCAGCAGCCAAGATCCTAGCGGAAATCACAATGAGCAGTTCTTC.

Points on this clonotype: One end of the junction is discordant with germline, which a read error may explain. CDR3 sequence reads: CASSLFGAGGQPPHF. CDR3 nucleotide sequence: TGTGCCAGCAGTTTATTCGGGGCAGGTGGTCAGCCCCCGCATTTT. The gene calls are TRBV28 and TRBJ1-5; D is possibly TRBD1 (5 bases). CDR3 length: 15 amino acids. The germline V gene has CDR1 MDHEN and CDR2 SYDVKM.

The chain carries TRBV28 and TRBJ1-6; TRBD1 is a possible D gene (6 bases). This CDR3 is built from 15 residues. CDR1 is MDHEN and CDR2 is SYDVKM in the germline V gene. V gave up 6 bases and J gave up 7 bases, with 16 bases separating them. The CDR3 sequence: CASRPFRGRNSPLHF. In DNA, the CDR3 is TGTGCCAGCAGGCCTTTCAGGGGAAGGAATTCACCCCTCCACTTT.

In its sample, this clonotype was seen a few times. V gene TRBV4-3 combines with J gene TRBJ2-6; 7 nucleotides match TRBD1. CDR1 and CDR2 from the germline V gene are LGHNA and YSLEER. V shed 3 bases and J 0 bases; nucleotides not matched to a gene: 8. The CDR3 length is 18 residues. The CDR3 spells CASSQVRGTLSGANVLTF. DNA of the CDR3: TGCGCCAGCAGCCAGGTCAGGGGGACCCTCTCTGGGGCCAACGTCCTGACTTTC.

The CDR3 DNA reads TGTGCCAGCAGGGCCGACAGGTTTCGCAATGAGCAGTTCTTC. Its protein is CASRADRFRNEQFF. The V gene is TRBV2, the J gene TRBJ2-1, with D possibly matching TRBD1 (6 bases). CDR1 SNHLY and CDR2 FYNNEI come from the germline V gene. Trimming pared 6 bases from V and 6 bases from J, leaving 15 bases between. The CDR3 contains 14 residues.

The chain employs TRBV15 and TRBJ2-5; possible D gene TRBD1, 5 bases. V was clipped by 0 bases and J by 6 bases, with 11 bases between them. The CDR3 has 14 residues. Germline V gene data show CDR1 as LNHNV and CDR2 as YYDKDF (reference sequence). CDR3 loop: CATSRDMQGKTQYF. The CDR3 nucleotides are TGTGCCACCAGCAGAGATATGCAGGGAAAGACCCAGTACTTC.

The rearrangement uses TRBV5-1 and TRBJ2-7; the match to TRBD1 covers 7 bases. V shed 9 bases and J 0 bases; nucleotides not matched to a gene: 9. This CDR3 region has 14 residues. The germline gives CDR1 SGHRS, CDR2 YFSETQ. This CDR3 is CATKTGTVSYEQYF. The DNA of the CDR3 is TGCGCCACTAAGACCGGGACAGTCTCCTACGAGCAGTACTTC.

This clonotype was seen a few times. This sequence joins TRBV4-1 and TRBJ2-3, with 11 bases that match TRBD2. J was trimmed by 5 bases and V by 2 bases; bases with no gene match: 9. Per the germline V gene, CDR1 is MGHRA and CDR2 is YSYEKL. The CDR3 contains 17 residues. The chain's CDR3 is CASSQRALAGGRDTQYF. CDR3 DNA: TGCGCCAGCAGCCAACGGGCGTTAGCGGGGGGGCGAGATACGCAGTATTTT.

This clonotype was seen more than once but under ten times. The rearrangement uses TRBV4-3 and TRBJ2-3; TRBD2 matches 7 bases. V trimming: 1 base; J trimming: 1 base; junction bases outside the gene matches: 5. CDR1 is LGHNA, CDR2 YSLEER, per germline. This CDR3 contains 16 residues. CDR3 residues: CASSQGLAGGTDTQYF. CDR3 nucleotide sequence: TGCGCCAGCAGCCAAGGGTTGGCGGGGGGCACAGATACGCAGTATTTT.

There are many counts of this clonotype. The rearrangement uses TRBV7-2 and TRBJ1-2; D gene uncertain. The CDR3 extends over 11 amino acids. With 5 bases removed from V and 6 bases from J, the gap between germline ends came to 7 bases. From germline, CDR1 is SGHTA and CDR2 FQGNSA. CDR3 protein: CASSDGDGYTF. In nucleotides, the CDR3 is TGTGCCAGCAGCGACGGGGATGGCTACACCTTC.

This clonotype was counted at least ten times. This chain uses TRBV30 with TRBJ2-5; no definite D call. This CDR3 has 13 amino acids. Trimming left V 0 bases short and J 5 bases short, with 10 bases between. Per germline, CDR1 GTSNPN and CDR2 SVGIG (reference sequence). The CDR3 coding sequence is TGTGCCTGGAGTGTTCGAACTATCGAGACCCAGTACTTC. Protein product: CAWSVRTIETQYF.

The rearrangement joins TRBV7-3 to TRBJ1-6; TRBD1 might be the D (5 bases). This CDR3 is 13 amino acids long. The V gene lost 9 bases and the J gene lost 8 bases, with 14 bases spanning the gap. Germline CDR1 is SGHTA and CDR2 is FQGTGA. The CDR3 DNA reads TGTGCCAGTTCTGTCGGGACTCATTCACCCCTCCACTTT. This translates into CASSVGTHSPLHF.